Below, one TCR beta chain is given with its context. The antigen is undetermined. The germline V and J ends were trimmed by 2 bases and 0 bases, with 17 bases remaining between them. Germline V gene lookup returns CDR1 SGHDT and CDR2 YYEEEE. The CDR3 loop spans 17 amino acids. Sequenced by immunoSEQ multiplex PCR; TCRdb stores in-frame clones only, minus some. The profile shows about 110,000 clones, roughly 87% of them singletons. The data stem from a study of T cell responses to AZD1222 COVID-19 vaccine. Points from the study as a whole: There were vaccine-associated CD4 TCRs across spike, dominant at 160-218 and 743-854.

This sequence joins TRBV5-6 and TRBJ1-2, with a possible D match to TRBD1 (5 bases). The TCR sequence derives from an adult in good health. Sample: peripheral blood, taken on day 0 of MenACWY control vaccination. This CDR3 reads CASSFPAGQPTNYGYTF. As DNA, the CDR3 is TGTGCCAGCAGCTTCCCCGCGGGGCAGCCCACTAACTATGGCTACACCTTC. Full variable domain (outside the CDR3, taken from reference TRBV5-6 and TRBJ1-2): DAGVTQSPTHLIKTRGQQVTLRCSPKSGHDTVSWYQQALGQGPQFIFQYYEEEERQRGNFPDRFSGHQFPNYSSELNVNALLLGDSALYLCASSFPAGQPTNYGYTFGSGTRLTVV.